This TCR beta chain was documented in a study of blood T cells in healthy people across ages. In germline, CDR1 is SNHLY, CDR2 FYNNEI. Trimming left V 3 bases short and J 3 bases short, with 14 bases between. The CDR3 extends over 15 amino acids. This clonotype was detected ten times or more. Through a sample-barcoded 5' primer and a J-beta primer mix, a second PCR was run for roughly 6 to 12 cycles. A single record per CDR3 protein comes from TCRdb applying MiXCR to the 5' RACE reads. The data show some 860,000 distinct CDR3 sequences, approximately 53% seen once. The V call is TRBV2, the J call TRBJ1-1, with D perhaps TRBD1 (5 bases). The receptor comes from a man in his forties in good health. The sample consisted of blood. CDR3 sequence: CASSDWDRGHTEAFF. CDR3 DNA sequence: TGTGCCAGCAGTGATTGGGACCGCGGGCACACTGAAGCTTTCTTT.